The 27 T cell receptor beta chains listed next were all sequenced from one sample in a study of cytomegalovirus exposure and HLA in healthy donors. Both 60 Vbeta primers and 13 Jbeta primers went into the PCR. Clones were sequenced by immunoSEQ multiplex PCR, and TCRdb holds only the in-frame ones, with some missing. The table lists around 150,000 clones, 80% of them singletons. Sequenced material: PBMCs. These TCRs come from a man aged 25-45 years in good health and CMV-seronegative.

CDR3 sequence: CATRTLARNEQFF. Written as DNA, the CDR3 is TGTGCCACCAGGACACTAGCGCGCAATGAGCAGTTCTTC. V is TRBV15 and J is TRBJ2-1; 7 nucleotides align to TRBD2. Germline V CDR1 and CDR2: LNHNV, YYDKDF (reference sequence). The V segment lost 6 bases and the J segment 6 bases; nucleotides outside the gene matches: 5. This CDR3 comprises 13 residues.

This clone was counted between two and nine times. In DNA form, the CDR3 reads TGTGCCAGTAGTCTCCAAGCCGGGACAGTTAAAAACATTCAGTACTTC. Residues: CASSLQAGTVKNIQYF. The V and J genes are TRBV19 and TRBJ2-4; TRBD1 aligns across 7 bases. Germline assignment: CDR1 LNHDA and CDR2 SQIVND (reference sequence). The CDR3 sequence is 16 residues long. The J segment lost 4 bases and the V segment lost 5 bases, leaving 11 bases of the junction unmatched.

CDR3 sequence reads: CAISKLQGNTEAFF. CDR3 DNA: TGTGCCATCAGTAAACTACAGGGGAACACTGAAGCTTTCTTT. The chain combines TRBV10-3 with TRBJ1-1; perhaps TRBD1 as D (6 bases). CDR1 and CDR2 (germline): ENHRY, SYGVKD. This CDR3 has 14 residues. Trimming removed 5 bases from V and 1 base from J, with 11 bases in between.

The chain couples TRBV9 to TRBJ1-3, with D perhaps matching TRBD1 (5 bases). This CDR3 contains 14 residues. Germline loops: CDR1 SGDLS, CDR2 YYNGEE. Trimming removed 0 bases at V and 7 bases at J, with 11 bases between. CDR3 sequence: CASSVEEGRNTIYF. DNA of the CDR3: TGTGCCAGCAGCGTAGAGGAGGGGCGGAACACCATATATTTT.

The chain joins TRBV27 to TRBJ1-4, with 7 bases aligning to TRBD1. Trimming removed 4 bases from V and 5 bases from J; junction bases left unmatched: 7. The germline CDR1 and CDR2 sequences are MNHEY and SMNVEV (reference sequence). The CDR3 spans 15 residues. CDR3 protein: CASSWSGGINEKLFF. CDR3 in DNA: TGTGCCAGCAGTTGGTCAGGGGGGATAAATGAAAAACTGTTTTTT.

The chain links TRBV7-6 to TRBJ1-1; D is ambiguous. V was shortened by 5 bases and J by 1 base, with 14 bases between the two germline ends. There are 15 residues in the CDR3. Germline assignment: CDR1 SGHVS and CDR2 FNYEAQ. The chain's CDR3 is CASSPPGTANTEAFF. For the CDR3, the DNA is TGTGCCAGCAGCCCCCCGGGAACTGCGAACACTGAAGCTTTCTTT.

This chain joins TRBV6-1 and TRBJ2-7, with 7 bases lining up with TRBD1. The CDR3 has 15 residues. Germline V CDR1 and CDR2: MNHNS, SASEGT. V lost 7 bases to trimming and J lost 2 bases; unmatched junction nucleotides: 11. The CDR3 loop reads CASKLQGSGAYEQYF. DNA for the CDR3: TGTGCCAGCAAATTACAGGGGTCTGGGGCCTACGAGCAGTACTTC.

CDR3 in amino acids: CASSTMTANTEAFF. CDR3 DNA: TGTGCCAGCAGCACCATGACAGCGAACACTGAAGCTTTCTTT. V is TRBV5-5 and J is TRBJ1-1, with D possibly matching TRBD1 (5 bases). The V gene lost 4 bases and the J gene lost 1 base, with 11 bases spanning the gap. This CDR3 region has 14 residues. CDR1 is SGHKS, CDR2 YYEKEE, per germline (reference sequence).

In the case of this clone: Different DNA sequences within this sample yield the same CDR3. V is TRBV5-1 and J is TRBJ2-7; D remains unclear. In germline, CDR1 is SGHRS, CDR2 YFSETQ. This CDR3 contains 11 residues. Trimming left V 0 bases short and J 7 bases short, with 5 bases between. The CDR3 here is CASSLAGEQYF. In DNA form, the CDR3 reads TGCGCCAGCAGCTTGGCCGGTGAGCAGTACTTC.

This chain connects TRBV4-3 to TRBJ1-6; no clear D. V lost 0 bases to trimming and J lost 7 bases, with 16 bases between them. This CDR3 is 17 amino acids long. The V gene's germline CDR1 is LGHNA and CDR2 YSLEER. As DNA, the CDR3 is TGCGCCAGCAGCCAAGATCTGCAGATCTCCCGCAATTCACCCCTCCACTTT. Translation gives CASSQDLQISRNSPLHF.

This chain links TRBV5-4 with TRBJ1-1; the D is unclear. This CDR3 comprises 14 residues. Trimming left V 4 bases short and J 1 base short, with 11 bases between. Looked up from germline, CDR1 is SGHNT and CDR2 is YYREEE (reference sequence). The CDR3 DNA is TGTGCCAGCAGCCCAAGCGGTCCGAACACTGAAGCTTTCTTT. It specifies CASSPSGPNTEAFF.

V usage is TRBV4-3 and J usage is TRBJ1-2; D is perhaps TRBD1 (5 bases). Germline assignment: CDR1 LGHNA and CDR2 YSLEER. V shed 4 bases and J shed 5 bases, with 20 bases lying between them. The CDR3 spans 16 residues. The CDR3: CASSPASEGLGYGYTF. DNA of the CDR3: TGCGCCAGCAGCCCTGCATCGGAGGGGCTGGGGTATGGCTACACCTTC.

The J gene is TRBJ2-1, the V gene TRBV7-6; 10 bases agree with TRBD2. The CDR3 sequence is 16 residues long. The ends lost 1 base at V and 10 bases at J; junction bases unmatched: 10. The V gene's germline CDR1 is SGHVS and CDR2 FNYEAQ. The CDR3 DNA follows: TGTGCCAGCAGCTTAGATGTGAGGGAGCGGGGGGGAGAGCAGTTCTTC. Its protein product is CASSLDVRERGGEQFF.

This chain joins TRBV5-1 and TRBJ2-7, with a tentative D call TRBD1 (5 bases). Germline-derived CDR1 and CDR2 are SGHRS and YFSETQ. V was trimmed by 1 base and J by 2 bases, leaving 7 bases between them. This CDR3 comprises 13 residues. CDR3 nucleotide sequence: TGCGCCAGCAGCTTGACAGGAACCTACGAGCAGTACTTC. Translating gives CASSLTGTYEQYF.

The chain is built from TRBV11-1 and TRBJ2-1; 8 nucleotides align to TRBD2. Germline lookup yields CDR1 SGHAT and CDR2 FQDESV (reference sequence). V lost 11 bases and J lost 6; bases outside the gene matches: 9. This CDR3 is 13 amino acids long. The CDR3 reads CAAGPGLVNEQFF. CDR3 in DNA: TGTGCCGCAGGTCCGGGACTAGTCAATGAGCAGTTCTTC.

The chain couples TRBV5-1 to TRBJ1-2, with 9 bases aligning to TRBD1. CDR3 length: 14 amino acids. CDR1 and CDR2 from the germline V gene are SGHRS and YFSETQ. J lost 8 bases, V lost 0 bases, and 5 bases had no gene match. The CDR3 is CASSLAATGGGYTF. The CDR3 nucleotides are TGCGCCAGCAGCTTGGCTGCGACAGGGGGAGGCTACACCTTC.

The genes are TRBV28 and TRBJ1-5, with D unresolved. This CDR3 has 13 residues. V was trimmed by 6 bases and J by 9 bases, leaving 15 bases between them. Germline assignment: CDR1 MDHEN and CDR2 SYDVKM. The CDR3 here is CASRGVPGGPQHF. DNA for the CDR3: TGTGCCAGCAGGGGAGTACCCGGCGGGCCCCAGCATTTT.

This clone was seen only a few times. The chain recombines TRBV28 with TRBJ2-3, with TRBD2 matching over 9 bases. V lost 3 bases, J lost 3 bases, and 1 base stayed unmatched. The CDR3 totals 14 residues. Germline V CDR1 and CDR2: MDHEN, SYDVKM. CDR3 coding DNA: TGTGCCAGCAGTTTCCTAGCGGGGACAGATACGCAGTATTTT. Amino acid sequence: CASSFLAGTDTQYF.

The chain couples TRBV11-2 to TRBJ2-7, with D possibly TRBD1 on 6 matching bases. The ends were cut back, 0 bases at V and 5 bases at J, with 20 bases in the middle. Germline V CDR1 and CDR2: SGHAT, FQNNGV. The CDR3 runs to 17 residues. In DNA, the CDR3 is TGTGCCAGCAGCTTAGATTTGTCCCCTGAGCAGGGGCACGAGCAGTACTTC. As protein: CASSLDLSPEQGHEQYF.

The chain uses TRBV20-1 and TRBJ1-2; possible D gene TRBD1, 6 bases. V shed 4 bases and J shed 14 bases, with 17 bases lying between them. Germline CDR1 reads DFQATT; CDR2 reads SNEGSKA (reference sequence). The CDR3 has 11 residues. The CDR3 spells CSATPDSPMTF. The CDR3 nucleotides read TGCAGTGCTACCCCGGACAGTCCTATGACCTTC.

The rearrangement joins TRBV5-1 to TRBJ2-7; the D gene is possibly TRBD1 (5 bases). Trimming cost V 2 bases and J 0 bases, with 9 bases left between them. Germline CDR1 reads SGHRS; CDR2 reads YFSETQ. This CDR3 has 14 amino acids. CDR3 nucleotides: TGCGCCAGCAGCTTAGCCCAGGGCTCCTACGAGCAGTACTTC. The encoded protein is CASSLAQGSYEQYF.

The V call is TRBV7-6, the J call TRBJ1-2; unclear D gene. Germline CDR1 and CDR2: SGHVS and FNYEAQ. The CDR3 contains 14 residues. Trimming removed 3 bases at V and 3 bases at J, with 11 bases between. The CDR3 reads CASSLGPSYYGYTF. CDR3 in DNA: TGTGCCAGCAGCTTGGGCCCTTCTTACTATGGCTACACCTTC.

V is TRBV5-1 and J is TRBJ1-5; D is undetermined. This CDR3 has 12 amino acids. Deletions cut 3 bases from V and 9 bases from J, with 10 bases between. Germline V gives CDR1 SGHRS, CDR2 YFSETQ. CDR3 bases: TGCGCCAGCAGCTCAACTATCAGGCCCCAGCATTTT. Translated, it gives CASSSTIRPQHF.

As to this clone: A junction end diverges from the germline sequence, so it may reflect a read error. Additional DNA sequences in this sample encode the identical CDR3. The chain has TRBV5-1 and TRBJ2-2, with D possibly being TRBD2 (5 bases). Germline loops: CDR1 SGHRS, CDR2 YFSETQ. The CDR3 has 14 residues. CDR3 sequence (DNA): TGCGCCAGCAGCTTTGGGCCCGACACCGGGGAGCTGTTCTTT. Translated: CASSFGPDTGELFF.

This clone showed up just a few times. The chain has TRBV30 and TRBJ1-2; TRBD1 is a possible D gene (5 bases). Trimming took off 0 bases at V and 4 bases at J, with 9 bases between the two ends. The CDR3 is 13 amino acids. Germline CDR1 reads GTSNPN; CDR2 reads SVGIG (reference sequence). The CDR3 bases are TGTGCCTGGAGTGTACGGGGGTTCTATGGCTACACCTTC. Encoded protein: CAWSVRGFYGYTF. Looking up the rest from reference TRBV30 and TRBJ1-2 gives the full variable domain: SQTIHQWPATLVQPVGSPLSLECTVEGTSNPNLYWYRQAAGRGLQLLFYSVGIGQISSEVPQNLSASRPQDRQFILSSKKLLLSDSGFYLCAWSVRGFYGYTFGSGTRLTVV.

The chain recombines TRBV16 with TRBJ1-3; D gene unclear. The CDR3 sequence is 15 residues long. The germline gives CDR1 KGHSY, CDR2 FQNENV. The V end lost 4 bases, the J end lost 0 bases, and 10 bases lay between the germline ends. CDR3 sequence: CASSLRGSSGNTIYF. CDR3 bases: TGTGCCAGCAGCCTCCGGGGTAGCTCTGGAAACACCATATATTTT.

This clone is categorized as medium-sized. The V and J genes are TRBV5-1 and TRBJ2-7, with a weak D call TRBD2 (6 bases). Germline CDR1 reads SGHRS; CDR2 reads YFSETQ. Trimming stripped 3 bases from V and 4 bases from J, with 14 bases between. This CDR3 has 14 residues. The CDR3, as DNA: TGCGCCAGCAGCTCCACTAGCCGCTTATACGAGCAGTACTTC. It yields the protein CASSSTSRLYEQYF.